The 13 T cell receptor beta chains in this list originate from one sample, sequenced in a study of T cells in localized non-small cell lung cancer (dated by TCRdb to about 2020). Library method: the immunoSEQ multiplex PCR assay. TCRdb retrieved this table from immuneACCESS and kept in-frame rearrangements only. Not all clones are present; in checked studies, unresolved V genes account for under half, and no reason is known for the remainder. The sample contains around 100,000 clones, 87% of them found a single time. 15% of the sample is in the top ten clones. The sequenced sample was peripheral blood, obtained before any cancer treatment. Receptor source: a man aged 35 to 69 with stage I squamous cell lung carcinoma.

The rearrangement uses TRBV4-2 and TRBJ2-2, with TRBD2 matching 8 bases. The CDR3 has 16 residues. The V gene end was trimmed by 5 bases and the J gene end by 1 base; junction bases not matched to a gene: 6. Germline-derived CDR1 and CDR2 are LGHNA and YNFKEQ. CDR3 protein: CASSGAAGGNTGELFF. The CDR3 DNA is TGTGCCAGCAGCGGGGCGGCGGGGGGGAACACCGGGGAGCTGTTTTTT.

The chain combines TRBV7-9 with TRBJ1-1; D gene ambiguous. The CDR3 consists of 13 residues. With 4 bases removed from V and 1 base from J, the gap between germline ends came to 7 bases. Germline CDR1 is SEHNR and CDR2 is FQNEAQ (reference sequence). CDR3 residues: CASSYDSNTEAFF. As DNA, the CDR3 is TGTGCCAGCAGCTATGACTCGAACACTGAAGCTTTCTTT.

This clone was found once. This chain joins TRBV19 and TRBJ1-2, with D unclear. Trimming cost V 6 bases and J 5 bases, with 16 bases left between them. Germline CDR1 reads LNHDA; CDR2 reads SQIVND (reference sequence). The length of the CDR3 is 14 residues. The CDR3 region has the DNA TGTGCCAGTAGACGACCGGCGGATCCTTATGGCTACACCTTC. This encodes CASRRPADPYGYTF.

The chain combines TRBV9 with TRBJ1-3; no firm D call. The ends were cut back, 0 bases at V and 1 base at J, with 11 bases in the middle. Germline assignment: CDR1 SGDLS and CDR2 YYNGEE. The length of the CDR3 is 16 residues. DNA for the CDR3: TGTGCCAGCAGCGTAGCTACGACCGCATCTGGAAACACCATATATTTT. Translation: CASSVATTASGNTIYF. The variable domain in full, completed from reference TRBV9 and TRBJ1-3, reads DSGVTQTPKHLITATGQRVTLRCSPRSGDLSVYWYQQSLDQGLQFLIQYYNGEERAKGNILERFSAQQFPDLHSELNLSSLELGDSALYFCASSVATTASGNTIYFGEGSWLTVV.

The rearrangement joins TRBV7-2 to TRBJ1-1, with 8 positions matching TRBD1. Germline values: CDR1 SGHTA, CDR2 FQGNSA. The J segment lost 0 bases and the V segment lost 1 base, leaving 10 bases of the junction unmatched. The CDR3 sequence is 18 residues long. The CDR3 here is CASSLVTGQVGMNTEAFF. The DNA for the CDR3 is TGTGCCAGCAGCTTAGTGACGGGACAGGTGGGGATGAACACTGAAGCTTTCTTT.

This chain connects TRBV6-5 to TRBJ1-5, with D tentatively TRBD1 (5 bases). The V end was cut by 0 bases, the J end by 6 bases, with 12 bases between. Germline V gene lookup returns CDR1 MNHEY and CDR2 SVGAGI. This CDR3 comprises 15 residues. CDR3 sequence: CASSYSGRGGQPQHF. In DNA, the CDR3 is TGTGCCAGCAGTTACTCTGGGAGGGGAGGTCAGCCCCAGCATTTT.

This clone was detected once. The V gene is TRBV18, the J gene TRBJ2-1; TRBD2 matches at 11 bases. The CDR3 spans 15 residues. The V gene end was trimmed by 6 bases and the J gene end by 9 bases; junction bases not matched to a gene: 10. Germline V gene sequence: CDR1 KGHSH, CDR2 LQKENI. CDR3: CASSSLAGEWGEQFF. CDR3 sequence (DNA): TGTGCCAGCTCGTCACTAGCGGGGGAATGGGGTGAGCAGTTCTTC.

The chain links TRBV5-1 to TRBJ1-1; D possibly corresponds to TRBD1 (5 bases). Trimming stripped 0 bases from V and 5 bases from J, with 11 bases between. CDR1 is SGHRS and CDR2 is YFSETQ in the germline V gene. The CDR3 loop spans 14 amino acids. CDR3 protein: CASSLGGRGTEAFF. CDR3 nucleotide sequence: TGCGCCAGCAGCTTGGGGGGACGAGGGACTGAAGCTTTCTTT.

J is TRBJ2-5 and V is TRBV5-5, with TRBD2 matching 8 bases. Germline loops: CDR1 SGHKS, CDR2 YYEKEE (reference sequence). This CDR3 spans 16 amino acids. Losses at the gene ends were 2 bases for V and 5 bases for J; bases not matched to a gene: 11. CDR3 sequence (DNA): TGTGCCAGCAGCTTCTTCCTAACGGGGGGGATGGAGACCCAGTACTTC. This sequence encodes CASSFFLTGGMETQYF.

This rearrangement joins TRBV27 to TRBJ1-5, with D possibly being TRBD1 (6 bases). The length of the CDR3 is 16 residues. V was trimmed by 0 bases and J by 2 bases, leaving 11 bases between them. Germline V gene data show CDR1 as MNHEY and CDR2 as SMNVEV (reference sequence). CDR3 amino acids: CASSLSARGGNQPQHF. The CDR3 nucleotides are TGTGCCAGCAGTTTATCTGCCAGGGGTGGCAATCAGCCCCAGCATTTT.

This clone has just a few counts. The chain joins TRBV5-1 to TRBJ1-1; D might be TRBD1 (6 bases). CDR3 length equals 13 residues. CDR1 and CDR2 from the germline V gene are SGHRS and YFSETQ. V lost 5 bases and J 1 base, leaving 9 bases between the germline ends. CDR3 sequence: CASSQGSNTEAFF. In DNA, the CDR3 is TGCGCCAGCAGTCAGGGGTCGAACACTGAAGCTTTCTTT.

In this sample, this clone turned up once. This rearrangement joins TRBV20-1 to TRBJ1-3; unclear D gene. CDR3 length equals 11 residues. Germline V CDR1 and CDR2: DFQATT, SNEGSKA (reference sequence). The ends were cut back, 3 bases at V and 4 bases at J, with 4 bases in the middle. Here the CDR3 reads CSARAGNTIYF. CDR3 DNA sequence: TGCAGTGCTAGGGCCGGAAACACCATATATTTT.

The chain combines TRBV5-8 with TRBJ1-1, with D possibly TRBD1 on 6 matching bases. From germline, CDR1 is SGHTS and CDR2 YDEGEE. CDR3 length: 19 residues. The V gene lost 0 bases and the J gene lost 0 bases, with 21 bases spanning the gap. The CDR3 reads CASSLVLGAMIHMNTEAFF. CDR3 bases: TGTGCCAGCAGCTTGGTTCTGGGGGCGATGATCCATATGAACACTGAAGCTTTCTTT.